This paragraph reports one T cell receptor (beta chain). Its specificity is not known. This record comes from a study of T cell responses to AZD1222 COVID-19 vaccine. General observations from the study: Recipients of AZD1222 seropositive at baseline numbered only six or seven. The peak T cell response came first, and repertoires were sampled only after it.

The protocol was immunoSEQ multiplex PCR, while the TCRdb copy is restricted to in-frame clones and leaves out a portion. The sample lists fewer than 250,000 clones, around 93% seen once, with about 1% in the top ten. Germline values: CDR1 KGHSH, CDR2 LQKENI. CDR3 length equals 14 residues. The ends were cut back, 2 bases at V and 0 bases at J, with 5 bases in the middle. The rearrangement links TRBV18 to TRBJ1-5, with D unclear. This material consisted of peripheral blood, taken on day 0 of MenACWY control vaccination. The receptor comes from an adult in good health. CDR3 nucleotide sequence: TGTGCCAGCTCACCAGGAGATAGCAATCAGCCCCAGCATTTT. Translated: CASSPGDSNQPQHF.